This T cell receptor (beta chain) is drawn from a study of blood T cell repertoires in COVID-19. Study-level information: Sample material is recorded as cDNA or gDNA derived from T cells, B-cell-depleted T cells, or PBMCs.

Clones were read by immunoSEQ multiplex PCR, and TCRdb kept only the in-frame ones, dropping some. The repertoire holds 200,000 to 250,000 clones, around 81% seen once, with 3% to 3.5% in the top ten. This clone was counted only a few times. A read error may produce the germline difference seen at one junction end. The CDR3 consists of 11 residues. Germline-derived CDR1 and CDR2 are GTSNPN and SVGIG (reference sequence). Sequenced: peripheral blood. The V gene is TRBV30, the J gene TRBJ1-1; D gene uncertain. This sequence was found in a woman in her twenties or thirties who had recovered from COVID-19. The CDR3 protein is CAWSPTTEAFF. In DNA form, the CDR3 reads TGTGCCTGGAGTCCTACCACTGAGGCTTTCTTT.